The subject of this entry is one T cell receptor beta chain. These data are taken from a study of cytomegalovirus exposure and HLA in healthy donors. Overall study: Within an early data release were about 85 million unique TCRs drawn from HLA-typed donors.

Germline loops: CDR1 ENHRY, CDR2 SYGVKD. The CDR3 is 16 amino acids. Between the trimmed V and J ends, which lost 10 bases and 0 bases, there was a span of 20 bases. In the PCR, 60 Vbeta and 13 Jbeta primers were used. Libraries were prepared by immunoSEQ multiplex PCR; TCRdb keeps only in-frame clonotypes and omits some of them. The sample has approximately 130,000 clones. The sample taken for sequencing was PBMCs. The rearrangement links TRBV10-3 to TRBJ2-3; D gene uncertain. This clonotype was sampled from an older woman in good health and CMV-seronegative. The CDR3 DNA reads TGTGCCAGCGCCCATCCTCTAAACTCTAGCACAGATACGCAGTATTTT. Encoded protein: CASAHPLNSSTDTQYF.